This TCR beta chain was observed in a study of T cells in localized non-small cell lung cancer. Method: immunoSEQ multiplex PCR; TCRdb's copy keeps in-frame clones and lacks some. The sample lists tens of thousands of clones, almost 90% occurring once. CDR1 and CDR2 (germline): LGHNT, FRNRAP. The V and J ends lost 3 bases and 4 bases, in that order; junction bases with no gene match: 16. The CDR3 length is 19 residues. This specimen was peripheral blood, taken before any cancer treatment. This chain uses TRBV12-5 with TRBJ1-5; 9 bases align to TRBD1. This TCR was sampled from a woman aged 35 to 75 with stage I lung adenocarcinoma. The CDR3 reads CASGLSRDRGYRENQPQHF. The CDR3 nucleotides read TGTGCTAGTGGTTTAAGCCGAGACAGGGGGTATCGGGAGAATCAGCCCCAGCATTTT. Full variable domain (outside the CDR3, taken from reference TRBV12-5 and TRBJ1-5): DARVTQTPRHKVTEMGQEVTMRCQPILGHNTVFWYRQTMMQGLELLAYFRNRAPLDDSGMPKDRFSAEMPDATLATLKIQPSEPRDSAVYFCASGLSRDRGYRENQPQHFGDGTRLSIL.